These 26 T cell receptor beta chains were all obtained from the same sample, sequenced in a study of beta chain features in type 1 diabetes. Since all of the isolated RNA was reverse transcribed, expressed TCRB transcripts were what got sequenced. Clones were read by immunoSEQ multiplex PCR, and TCRdb kept only the in-frame ones, dropping some. Of about 900,000 clones in the sample, roughly a sixth were seen once. The sequenced sample was naive CD4+ T cells from blood. The source is a woman under 30 in good health.

The genes are TRBV28 and TRBJ1-1, with D possibly being TRBD1 (6 bases). V was shortened by 1 base and J by 1 base, with 16 bases between the two germline ends. Germline loops: CDR1 MDHEN, CDR2 SYDVKM. CDR3 length: 17 residues. Written as DNA, the CDR3 is TGTGCCAGCAGTTTATATAGCGTCAGGGGAGCGAACACTGAAGCTTTCTTT. This gives the protein CASSLYSVRGANTEAFF.

CDR3 loop: CASSSGGIYEQYF. The CDR3 DNA follows: TGTGCCAGCAGTTCAGGGGGTATCTACGAGCAGTACTTC. The chain combines TRBV27 with TRBJ2-7; 7 bases align to TRBD1. V lost 4 bases to trimming and J lost 3 bases; unmatched junction nucleotides: 3. Germline CDR1 is MNHEY and CDR2 is SMNVEV (reference sequence). The CDR3 consists of 13 residues.

This clone was detected only a few times. This chain links TRBV5-8 with TRBJ2-7; D unclear. The germline CDR1 and CDR2 sequences are SGHTS and YDEGEE. Trimming left V 4 bases short and J 3 bases short, with 11 bases between. The CDR3 covers 13 residues. CDR3: CASSRLISYEQYF. The CDR3 nucleotides read TGTGCCAGCAGCCGTTTGATCAGCTACGAGCAGTACTTC. The full variable domain, in which reference TRBV5-8 and TRBJ2-7 provide the parts outside the CDR3, is EAGVTQSPTHLIKTRGQQATLRCSPISGHTSVYWYQQALGLGLQFLLWYDEGEERNRGNFPPRFSGRQFPNYSSELNVNALELEDSALYLCASSRLISYEQYFGPGTRLTVT.

This clone was seen a few times. The chain couples TRBV28 to TRBJ2-1; 8 nucleotides line up with TRBD2. The CDR3 covers 15 residues. The germline V gene has CDR1 MDHEN and CDR2 SYDVKM. The ends lost 3 bases at V and 8 bases at J; junction bases unmatched: 9. As DNA, the CDR3 is TGTGCCAGCAGTTTCCCCGGGGGGGCACTCTATGAGCAGTTCTTC. Translated: CASSFPGGALYEQFF. The variable domain in full, completed from reference TRBV28 and TRBJ2-1, reads DVKVTQSSRYLVKRTGEKVFLECVQDMDHENMFWYRQDPGLGLRLIYFSYDVKMKEKGDIPEGYSVSREKKERFSLILESASTNQTSMYLCASSFPGGALYEQFFGPGTRLTVL.

This clone showed up just a few times. At one end the junction does not follow the germline gene, possibly because of a read error. The gene calls are TRBV6-1 and TRBJ2-3; 9 nucleotides match TRBD2. Per germline, CDR1 MNHNS and CDR2 SASEGT. The CDR3 sequence is 18 residues long. In DNA form, the CDR3 reads TGTGCCATCAGTGGTTCGCGACTAGCGGCTGGTGGCACAGATACGCAGTATTTT. It encodes CAISGSRLAAGGTDTQYF.

For the CDR3, the DNA is TGCAGCGTTTGGGACAGACCGCTCACTTGGGATACGCAGTATTTT. This codes for CSVWDRPLTWDTQYF. V and J are TRBV29-1 and TRBJ2-3; 7 bases agree with TRBD1. CDR1 is SQVTM and CDR2 is ANQGSEA in the germline V gene. V shed 5 bases and J 6 bases; nucleotides not matched to a gene: 14. The CDR3 is made up of 15 amino acids.

The V call is TRBV4-3, the J call TRBJ2-3, with 10 bases matching TRBD2. The CDR3 covers 15 residues. CDR1 LGHNA and CDR2 YSLEER come from the germline V gene. Trimming at V came to 2 bases and at J to 9 bases, leaving 8 bases not matched to a gene. This chain's CDR3 is CASSQWVAGGGTQYF. The CDR3 DNA reads as TGCGCCAGCAGCCAATGGGTAGCGGGAGGAGGCACGCAGTATTTT.

Here the CDR3 DNA reads TGTGCCAGCAGCTCAAGCGGGAGGGCCCGGCAGTTCTTC. It yields the protein CASSSSGRARQFF. The J gene is TRBJ2-1, the V gene TRBV7-9; 10 bases match TRBD2. CDR3 size: 13 residues. CDR1 and CDR2 (germline): SEHNR, FQNEAQ (reference sequence). The V and J ends lost 4 bases and 12 bases, in that order; junction bases with no gene match: 6.

This chain joins TRBV7-9 and TRBJ2-2; 8 nucleotides line up with TRBD2. The V gene's germline CDR1 is SEHNR and CDR2 FQNEAQ (reference sequence). The CDR3 is 17 amino acids. V was pared by 8 bases and J by 5 bases, with 16 bases of the junction left unmatched. CDR3 coding DNA: TGTGCCAGCCCCTACCCGGGTAGCGGGACGGTTACCGGGGAGCTGTTTTTT. Its translation is CASPYPGSGTVTGELFF.

This clone has more than one count but fewer than ten. V is TRBV28 and J is TRBJ2-1; D remains unclear. There are 15 residues in the CDR3. The V gene lost 3 bases and the J gene lost 3 bases, with 12 bases spanning the gap. Germline CDR1 and CDR2: MDHEN and SYDVKM. Written as DNA, the CDR3 is TGTGCCAGCAGTTTTGGGGTGGACCTCTACAATGAGCAGTTCTTC. Translating it yields CASSFGVDLYNEQFF. The whole variable domain, remainder taken from reference TRBV28 and TRBJ2-1, is DVKVTQSSRYLVKRTGEKVFLECVQDMDHENMFWYRQDPGLGLRLIYFSYDVKMKEKGDIPEGYSVSREKKERFSLILESASTNQTSMYLCASSFGVDLYNEQFFGPGTRLTVL.

This clone was found a few times. The rearrangement joins TRBV7-2 to TRBJ2-5; D is uncertain. Germline V lookup: CDR1 SGHTA, CDR2 FQGNSA. The CDR3 totals 14 residues. The V end was cut by 1 base, the J end by 7 bases, with 13 bases between. The CDR3 sequence is CASSLGYPSWTQYF. As DNA, the CDR3 is TGTGCCAGCAGCTTAGGCTACCCCAGTTGGACCCAGTACTTC. The variable domain in full, with the rest retrieved from reference TRBV7-2 and TRBJ2-5, is GAGVSQSPSNKVTEKGKDVELRCDPISGHTALYWYRQSLGQGLEFLIYFQGNSAPDKSGLPSDRFSAERTGGSVSTLTIQRTQQEDSAVYLCASSLGYPSWTQYFGPGTRLLVL.

The rearrangement uses TRBV7-2 and TRBJ2-5; D unclear. The CDR3 contains 13 residues. CDR1 is SGHTA and CDR2 is FQGNSA in the germline V gene. V shed 1 base and J shed 0 bases, with 3 bases lying between them. The CDR3 DNA sequence: TGTGCCAGCAGCTTAGACTACCAAGAGACCCAGTACTTC. Its translation is CASSLDYQETQYF.

This clone came up a few times. The chain couples TRBV6-6 to TRBJ1-1; TRBD1 matches at 9 bases. With 6 bases clipped from V and 8 bases from J, the junction kept 10 bases outside the gene matches. Germline V gene sequence: CDR1 MNHNY, CDR2 SVGAGI (reference sequence). There are 14 residues in the CDR3. CDR3 in amino acids: CASRSPGQGLEAFF. The CDR3 DNA reads as TGTGCCAGCAGATCGCCGGGACAGGGACTAGAAGCTTTCTTT.

V gene TRBV5-1 combines with J gene TRBJ2-2; TRBD2 matches 9 bases. The CDR3 is 15 amino acids. V shed 4 bases and J 5 bases; nucleotides not matched to a gene: 6. Germline CDR1 is SGHRS and CDR2 is YFSETQ. In DNA form, the CDR3 reads TGCGCCAGCAGCCCGACTAGCGGCAGAACCGGGGAGCTGTTTTTT. Translation: CASSPTSGRTGELFF.

This clone has just a few counts. J is TRBJ2-3 and V is TRBV10-3; 8 positions match TRBD2. CDR1 and CDR2 from the germline V gene are ENHRY and SYGVKD. With 8 bases clipped from V and 6 bases from J, the junction kept 10 bases outside the gene matches. This CDR3 contains 14 residues. The DNA for the CDR3 is TGTGCCATCGGGCAAGCGGGAGAGTTGGATACGCAGTATTTT. Translating gives CAIGQAGELDTQYF.

This chain joins TRBV27 and TRBJ1-2; a possible D gene is TRBD1 (5 bases). CDR3 length: 13 residues. Germline-derived CDR1 and CDR2 are MNHEY and SMNVEV (reference sequence). The ends were cut back, 6 bases at V and 7 bases at J, with 15 bases in the middle. DNA for the CDR3: TGTGCCAGCAGAGCGGCGGGGCGCGCTGGCTACACCTTC. As protein: CASRAAGRAGYTF.

This clone was detected only a few times. This chain uses TRBV7-2 with TRBJ2-3, with D unclear. V was pared by 5 bases and J by 0 bases, with 9 bases between. The CDR3 length is 14 residues. CDR1 is SGHTA and CDR2 is FQGNSA in the germline V gene. The CDR3 coding sequence is TGTGCCAGCAGCCCCGGACCTAGCACAGATACGCAGTATTTT. Protein product: CASSPGPSTDTQYF.

V is TRBV9 and J is TRBJ2-6; D is tentatively TRBD1 or TRBD2 (6 bases each). V lost 4 bases and J lost 2, with 13 bases in between. CDR1 and CDR2 from the germline V gene are SGDLS and YYNGEE. There are 16 residues in the CDR3. CDR3 DNA: TGTGCCAGCAGCAAGGGGGGAGGAACTGGGGCCAACGTCCTGACTTTC. It yields the protein CASSKGGGTGANVLTF.

V and J are TRBV29-1 and TRBJ2-3; D is unresolved. Germline CDR1 SQVTM, CDR2 ANQGSEA. V was trimmed by 7 bases and J by 0 bases, leaving 14 bases between them. This CDR3 is 14 amino acids long. CDR3 coding DNA: TGCAGCGCCAACAAGGCCTATAGCACAGATACGCAGTATTTT. Translation: CSANKAYSTDTQYF.

This clone occurred a few times. This chain joins TRBV7-2 and TRBJ2-1, with D unclear. V shed 5 bases and J shed 0 bases, with 14 bases lying between them. The CDR3 has 16 residues. Germline CDR1 and CDR2: SGHTA and FQGNSA. The CDR3 DNA follows: TGTGCCAGCAGCCCACAAATCTCTCTCTCCTACAATGAGCAGTTCTTC. Translating it yields CASSPQISLSYNEQFF.

In its sample, this clone was seen a few times. The chain recombines TRBV6-5 with TRBJ2-7; D not resolved. CDR1 and CDR2 from the germline V gene are MNHEY and SVGAGI. V lost 5 bases to trimming and J lost 0 bases, with 11 bases between them. The CDR3 is 14 amino acids. The CDR3 DNA is TGTGCCAGCAGTAGAGACGGCTCCTCCTACGAGCAGTACTTC. This codes for CASSRDGSSYEQYF.

The chain uses TRBV9 and TRBJ1-5; 8 nucleotides line up with TRBD1. The CDR3 runs to 15 residues. From germline, CDR1 is SGDLS and CDR2 YYNGEE. The V gene end was trimmed by 0 bases and the J gene end by 6 bases; junction bases not matched to a gene: 5. CDR3 DNA sequence: TGTGCCAGCAGCGTAGGGACAGGGTCGGGTCAGCCCCAGCATTTT. Translated, it gives CASSVGTGSGQPQHF.

This clone has only a few counts. The rearrangement joins TRBV15 to TRBJ1-4; 7 bases match TRBD1. Trimming removed 8 bases from V and 8 bases from J; junction bases left unmatched: 8. Per germline, CDR1 LNHNV and CDR2 YYDKDF (reference sequence). The CDR3 covers 13 residues. The CDR3 loop is CATVGQPGEKLFF. DNA of the CDR3: TGTGCCACCGTGGGACAGCCAGGAGAAAAACTGTTTTTT.

For this clone: The same CDR3 also results from other DNA sequences found in this sample. The chain joins TRBV10-3 to TRBJ2-7, with D unresolved. Between the trimmed V and J ends, which lost 0 bases and 6 bases, there was a span of 6 bases. The CDR3 has 12 residues. Germline V gene lookup returns CDR1 ENHRY and CDR2 SYGVKD. CDR3 residues: CAISESGREQYF. The CDR3 DNA follows: TGTGCCATCAGTGAGTCTGGGCGCGAGCAGTACTTC.

The chain uses TRBV4-3 and TRBJ2-3, with a weak D call TRBD1 (6 bases). Germline V gene lookup returns CDR1 LGHNA and CDR2 YSLEER. V gave up 5 bases and J gave up 2 bases, with 8 bases separating them. This CDR3 spans 13 amino acids. The CDR3, as DNA: TGCGCCAGCAGCAGGGGGATCACAGATACGCAGTATTTT. It is translated as CASSRGITDTQYF.

This clone was seen more than once but under ten times. The rearrangement links TRBV7-9 to TRBJ2-1, with D maybe TRBD2 (5 bases). V was pared by 5 bases and J by 5 bases, with 16 bases between. The CDR3 is 15 residues long. CDR1 and CDR2 from the germline V gene are SEHNR and FQNEAQ (reference sequence). The CDR3 DNA sequence: TGTGCCAGCAGCCTGCGGTCTAGCCCTCACAATGAGCAGTTCTTC. Its translation is CASSLRSSPHNEQFF.